The 22 T cell receptor beta chains presented below share a single source sample, sequenced in a study of T cell changes during pregnancy in multiple sclerosis. Sequenced by immunoSEQ multiplex PCR; TCRdb stores in-frame clones only, minus some. The data hold over 30,000 clones, with 92% observed a single time. Sequencing was done on a sample of PBMCs (not recorded whether the cells were cultured). All receptors come from a female donor with multiple sclerosis, enrolled in a pregnancy study.

The CDR3 protein is CAWSLGDQVIFF. DNA for the CDR3: TGTGCCTGGAGTTTAGGCGACCAGGTGATTTTCTTT. The genes are TRBV30 and TRBJ1-1; D gene unclear. Trimming cost V 2 bases and J 13 bases, with 17 bases left between them. The CDR3 is 12 amino acids. Germline values: CDR1 GTSNPN, CDR2 SVGIG (reference sequence).

The chain carries TRBV7-9 and TRBJ1-1, with a possible D match to TRBD1 (5 bases). The CDR3 is 16 amino acids. With 5 bases removed from V and 1 base from J, the gap between germline ends came to 17 bases. Per the germline V gene, CDR1 is SEHNR and CDR2 is FQNEAQ (reference sequence). In DNA form, the CDR3 reads TGTGCCAGCAGCGCCCGAGGCGGGGCCGGGAACACTGAAGCTTTCTTT. It yields the protein CASSARGGAGNTEAFF.

V gene TRBV7-7 combines with J gene TRBJ2-7; D is perhaps TRBD1 (6 bases). The length of the CDR3 is 13 residues. V lost 5 bases and J lost 5, with 13 bases in between. CDR1 and CDR2 (germline): SSHAT, FNYEAQ (reference sequence). The CDR3 spells CASSLNRVHEQYF. The CDR3 coding sequence is TGTGCCAGCAGCCTCAACAGGGTCCACGAGCAGTACTTC.

The chain uses TRBV4-1 and TRBJ2-3; 7 positions agree with TRBD2. Per germline, CDR1 MGHRA and CDR2 YSYEKL. This CDR3 has 19 residues. Trimming removed 1 base from V and 1 base from J; junction bases left unmatched: 14. The CDR3 bases are TGCGCCAGCAGCCAAGTCTTCGGCGGGAGACAAGTTGGCACAGATACGCAGTATTTT. Translating it yields CASSQVFGGRQVGTDTQYF.

The V and J genes are TRBV30 and TRBJ2-7; D gene ambiguous. From germline, CDR1 is GTSNPN and CDR2 SVGIG (reference sequence). V gave up 0 bases and J gave up 2 bases, with 11 bases separating them. This CDR3 is 14 amino acids long. CDR3 residues: CAWSVPWATYEQYF. CDR3 nucleotides: TGTGCCTGGAGTGTACCCTGGGCTACCTACGAGCAGTACTTC.

The chain links TRBV7-3 to TRBJ2-7; D remains unclear. The CDR3 contains 14 residues. CDR1 and CDR2 (germline): SGHTA, FQGTGA. V lost 6 bases to trimming and J lost 5 bases, with 17 bases between them. The CDR3 loop reads CASSPLVAFHEQYF. The CDR3 DNA reads as TGTGCCAGCAGTCCCCTCGTGGCGTTCCACGAGCAGTACTTC. Complete variable domain (other parts from reference TRBV7-3 and TRBJ2-7): GAGVSQTPSNKVTEKGKYVELRCDPISGHTALYWYRQSLGQGPEFLIYFQGTGAADDSGLPNDRFFAVRPEGSVSTLKIQRTERGDSAVYLCASSPLVAFHEQYFGPGTRLTVT.

V gene TRBV19 combines with J gene TRBJ1-1, with D perhaps matching TRBD1 (5 bases). Trimming took off 3 bases at V and 0 bases at J, with 20 bases between the two ends. Looked up from germline, CDR1 is LNHDA and CDR2 is SQIVND (reference sequence). CDR3 length: 18 residues. The CDR3 nucleotides read TGTGCCAGTAGTATTTACAGGCGTTTATCGGTTATGAACACTGAAGCTTTCTTT. This encodes CASSIYRRLSVMNTEAFF.

The chain has TRBV5-4 and TRBJ2-7, with D unclear. Germline V gives CDR1 SGHNT, CDR2 YYREEE (reference sequence). The CDR3 has 10 amino acids. V was shortened by 9 bases and J by 5 bases, with 9 bases between the two germline ends. CDR3: CATHSHEQYF. CDR3 DNA: TGTGCCACCCACAGTCACGAGCAGTACTTC.

The rearrangement links TRBV5-5 to TRBJ2-7; 9 positions match TRBD1. The V gene's germline CDR1 is SGHKS and CDR2 YYEKEE (reference sequence). This CDR3 comprises 15 residues. V shed 0 bases and J 0 bases; nucleotides not matched to a gene: 1. The CDR3 sequence is CASSLGTGVSYEQYF. DNA for the CDR3: TGTGCCAGCAGCTTGGGGACAGGGGTCTCCTACGAGCAGTACTTC.

This clone was seen once. The V call is TRBV30, the J call TRBJ2-2, with D possibly being TRBD2 (5 bases). Germline V gene lookup returns CDR1 GTSNPN and CDR2 SVGIG (reference sequence). There are 15 residues in the CDR3. V gave up 2 bases and J gave up 6 bases, with 16 bases separating them. CDR3 DNA: TGTGCCTGGAGTCCCACCCGACTAATAGCCGGGGAGCTGTTTTTT. Protein: CAWSPTRLIAGELFF. The whole variable domain, remainder taken from reference TRBV30 and TRBJ2-2, is SQTIHQWPATLVQPVGSPLSLECTVEGTSNPNLYWYRQAAGRGLQLLFYSVGIGQISSEVPQNLSASRPQDRQFILSSKKLLLSDSGFYLCAWSPTRLIAGELFFGEGSRLTVL.

The rearrangement joins TRBV7-6 to TRBJ2-1; 10 bases map to TRBD2. V was clipped by 5 bases and J by 7 bases; unmatched bases: 11. Germline V gives CDR1 SGHVS, CDR2 FNYEAQ. The CDR3 is made up of 16 amino acids. The CDR3 is CASSPASGSLGNEQFF. The CDR3 nucleotides read TGTGCCAGCAGCCCAGCTAGCGGGAGCCTTGGTAATGAGCAGTTCTTC.

The V and J genes are TRBV18 and TRBJ1-1; no firm D call. Trimming stripped 6 bases from V and 3 bases from J, with 14 bases between. The CDR3 runs to 14 residues. Germline lookup yields CDR1 KGHSH and CDR2 LQKENI. The CDR3, as DNA: TGTGCCAGCTCGACCACGGAGGAGGACACTGAAGCTTTCTTT. Its protein product is CASSTTEEDTEAFF.

V and J are TRBV7-7 and TRBJ2-1; the D gene could be TRBD1 or TRBD2 (6 bases each). The length of the CDR3 is 11 residues. Trimming removed 10 bases at V and 10 bases at J, with 14 bases between. In germline, CDR1 is SSHAT, CDR2 FNYEAQ (reference sequence). The CDR3 loop is CAISEGGEQFF. In DNA form, the CDR3 reads TGTGCCATCTCCGAGGGGGGAGAGCAGTTCTTC.

The J gene is TRBJ2-1, the V gene TRBV5-6; 13 positions agree with TRBD2. V gave up 1 base and J gave up 4 bases; unmatched junction bases: 2. Germline V gene sequence: CDR1 SGHDT, CDR2 YYEEEE. The CDR3 has 16 residues. Here the CDR3 DNA reads TGTGCCAGCAGCTTGCTGACTAGCGGGAGGTACAATGAGCAGTTCTTC. Translated: CASSLLTSGRYNEQFF.

V gene TRBV4-1 combines with J gene TRBJ1-2, with TRBD1 matching 8 bases. The germline CDR1 and CDR2 sequences are MGHRA and YSYEKL. V gave up 3 bases and J gave up 6 bases; unmatched junction bases: 3. The CDR3 runs 13 residues. The CDR3 sequence: CASSHPTGDGYTF. In nucleotides, the CDR3 is TGCGCCAGCAGCCACCCGACAGGGGATGGCTACACCTTC.

J is TRBJ1-3 and V is TRBV6-5; no definite D call. V was pared by 5 bases and J by 0 bases, with 8 bases between. Germline V gives CDR1 MNHEY, CDR2 SVGAGI. CDR3 length: 14 residues. The CDR3 DNA sequence: TGTGCCAGCAGTGTACAGCGCTCTGGAAACACCATATATTTT. Amino acids: CASSVQRSGNTIYF.

This sequence joins TRBV4-3 and TRBJ2-3, with TRBD1 identical over 7 bases. From germline, CDR1 is LGHNA and CDR2 YSLEER. The CDR3 runs 16 residues. The V segment lost 0 bases and the J segment 0 bases; nucleotides outside the gene matches: 3. In DNA, the CDR3 is TGCGCCAGCAGCCAAGATGAGGGGGCTAGCACAGATACGCAGTATTTT. Amino acids: CASSQDEGASTDTQYF.

J is TRBJ1-1 and V is TRBV19; no firm D call. The CDR3 has 12 amino acids. V lost 3 bases and J 8 bases, leaving 10 bases between the germline ends. Germline CDR1 and CDR2: LNHDA and SQIVND (reference sequence). CDR3 bases: TGTGCCAGTAGTATCTCGCGGAGAGAAGCTTTCTTT. Its translation: CASSISRREAFF.

V usage is TRBV25-1 and J usage is TRBJ2-7; 9 bases fit TRBD2. V dropped 3 bases and J dropped 0; count of bases not matched to a gene: 6. Germline CDR1 reads MGHDK; CDR2 reads SYGVNS. The CDR3 is 16 amino acids. As DNA, the CDR3 is TGTGCCAGCAGTGATAGCGGGAGAAGGGTCTCCTACGAGCAGTACTTC. The encoded protein is CASSDSGRRVSYEQYF.

To note about this clone: This sample includes further DNA sequences coding for the same CDR3. V and J are TRBV28 and TRBJ2-7; D may be TRBD2 (6 bases). V lost 6 bases and J 2 bases, leaving 11 bases between the germline ends. The CDR3 contains 13 residues. Germline V CDR1 and CDR2: MDHEN, SYDVKM. The CDR3 is CASRGGGAYEQYF. The CDR3 DNA follows: TGTGCCAGCAGGGGGGGAGGTGCCTACGAGCAGTACTTC.

The chain carries TRBV7-9 and TRBJ2-7; maybe TRBD1 (5 bases). CDR3 length: 17 residues. Germline lookup yields CDR1 SEHNR and CDR2 FQNEAQ (reference sequence). Trimming pared 5 bases from V and 5 bases from J, leaving 25 bases between. The CDR3 spells CASSRNPGQSSQDEQYF. The CDR3 nucleotides are TGTGCCAGCAGCCGCAACCCCGGACAATCCTCTCAGGACGAGCAGTACTTC.

The chain employs TRBV6-5 and TRBJ2-7; D may be TRBD1 or TRBD2 (5 bases each). Trimming pared 2 bases from V and 2 bases from J, leaving 13 bases between. This CDR3 has 15 amino acids. The germline gives CDR1 MNHEY, CDR2 SVGAGI. CDR3 DNA: TGTGCCAGCAGTTACGGACAAGGGAGCCCCTACGAGCAGTACTTC. Its protein is CASSYGQGSPYEQYF.